The rows below give T cell receptor beta chains drawn from one sample of a study of blood T cell repertoires in COVID-19. Produced via immunoSEQ multiplex PCR; TCRdb's table is partial and in-frame only. Among 190,000 or so clones listed, approximately 80% were seen once. Input material: peripheral blood. Receptors originate from a man aged 50 to 60 who had recovered from COVID-19. Both conserved end residues are part of each CDR3. Each record gives: clone size, V gene, D gene, J gene, CDR3 DNA, CDR3 protein. A D gene is named only where the DNA matches it firmly. Only some rows state a clone size, as once, few, many or a class for expanded clones.

>.|TRBV6-5|.|TRBJ2-7
TGTGCCAGCAGCCCCTATCGCGACTACGAGCAGTACTTC
CASSPYRDYEQYF
>once|TRBV3-1/TRBV3-2|TRBD2|TRBJ2-3
TGTGCCAGCGGCGGGAGGCAAGCTAGCACAGATACGCAGTATTTT
CASGGRQASTDTQYF
>.|TRBV19|.|TRBJ1-2
TGTGCCAGTAGTATGCCTCTAGTCCATGGCTACACCTTC
CASSMPLVHGYTF
>.|TRBV7-3|TRBD2|TRBJ2-2
TGTGCCAGCAGCCCGCCCTCCGGGAGCGGGAGTCCCACCGGGGAGCTGTTTTTT
CASSPPSGSGSPTGELFF
>.|TRBV28|.|TRBJ2-4
TGTGCCAGCAGTTTGGCCCCTGGGGCAAACATTCAGTACTTC
CASSLAPGANIQYF
>.|TRBV14|.|TRBJ2-5
TGTGCCAGCAGCCAAGATCTAGGGGCACAAGAGACCCAGTACTTC
CASSQDLGAQETQYF
>.|TRBV6-2/TRBV6-3|TRBD2|TRBJ2-7
TGTGCCAGCAGTCGGACTAGCGGAACTTACGAGCAGTACTTC
CASSRTSGTYEQYF
>.|TRBV6-4|.|TRBJ1-2
TGTGCCAGCAGCCCCGCGGGGGATGGCTATGGCTACACCTTC
CASSPAGDGYGYTF
>.|TRBV9|.|TRBJ1-1
TGTGCCAGCAGCCAGTATGGACTTACGTCCATGAACACTGAAGCTTTCTTT
CASSQYGLTSMNTEAFF
>.|TRBV30|.|TRBJ1-3
TGTGCCTGGGGTACTGGAAACACCATATATTTT
CAWGTGNTIYF
>.|TRBV7-2|.|TRBJ2-2
TGTGCCAGCAGCTTAGCCCATAGTGGGCCCGGGGAGCTGTTTTTT
CASSLAHSGPGELFF
>.|TRBV29-1|TRBD2|TRBJ2-1
TGCAGCGTTGAACTAGCGGGATCTAGTGATGAGCAGTTCTTC
CSVELAGSSDEQFF
>.|TRBV11-2|.|TRBJ2-7
TGTGCCAGCAGTCCCGGGACTTTAGAGCAGTACTTC
CASSPGTLEQYF
>.|TRBV5-6|TRBD2|TRBJ2-7
TGTGCCAGCAGCTTGGTTACGCGCTGGGGGGGCGAGCAGTACTTC
CASSLVTRWGGEQYF
>once|TRBV7-3|TRBD1|TRBJ2-7
TGTGCCAGCAGACAAAATACAGGGGGACCCTTTACTGAGCAGTACTTC
CASRQNTGGPFTEQYF
>.|TRBV7-2|TRBD2|TRBJ2-1
TGTGCCAGCAGCTTAGCTAGCGGGAAACTATACAATGAGCAGTTCTTC
CASSLASGKLYNEQFF
>.|TRBV28|TRBD2|TRBJ2-7
TGTGCCAGCAGTCCGCAGACTAGCGGGAGCTCCTACGAGCAGTACTTC
CASSPQTSGSSYEQYF
>.|TRBV19|TRBD2|TRBJ2-1
TGTGCCAGTAGTAAACCGGGACTAGCTGTTTACAATGAGCAGTTCTTC
CASSKPGLAVYNEQFF
>.|TRBV7-2|.|TRBJ1-2
TGTGCCAGCAGCCGACTAAACTATGGCTACACCTTC
CASSRLNYGYTF
>.|TRBV4-1|.|TRBJ1-2
TGCGCCAGCAGCCAAGAGGAGGGATATGGCTACACCTTC
CASSQEEGYGYTF
>.|TRBV5-1|TRBD1|TRBJ1-1
TGCGCCAGCAGCTTGGGACAGGGGGTCACTGAAGCTTTCTTT
CASSLGQGVTEAFF
>.|TRBV19|.|TRBJ1-3
TGTGCCAGTATCCCAGTGAGAACAGGCGCTGGAAACACCATATATTTT
CASIPVRTGAGNTIYF
>.|TRBV9|TRBD1|TRBJ2-3
TGTGCCAGCAGCGGTGCGGACAGGGGGGACCCAGATACGCAGTATTTT
CASSGADRGDPDTQYF
>.|TRBV25-1|.|TRBJ2-7
TGTGCCAGCAGTGGCCCGAGGAAGGCCATGCAGTACGAGCAGTACTTC
CASSGPRKAMQYEQYF
>.|TRBV14|.|TRBJ1-1
TGTGCCAGCAGCCAAGGGGGCATGAACACTGAAGCTTTCTTT
CASSQGGMNTEAFF
>many|TRBV6-6|.|TRBJ2-2
TGTGCCAGCAGTGACACGCACACCGGGGAGCTGTTTTTT
CASSDTHTGELFF
>few|TRBV14|.|TRBJ2-3
TGTGCCAGCAGCCAAGGGCGGCACACAGATACGCAGTATTTT
CASSQGRHTDTQYF
>.|TRBV6-5|.|TRBJ1-1
TGTGCCAGCATTTGGGGGCCCGGGAACACTGAAGCTTTCTTT
CASIWGPGNTEAFF
>.|TRBV19|.|TRBJ2-4
TGTGCCAGTAGTGACTTGTGGGGCTCGGTAGCCAAAAACATTCAGTACTTC
CASSDLWGSVAKNIQYF
>.|TRBV18|.|TRBJ1-5
TGTGCCAGCTCACCACAGGGAGGAGGGCAGCCCCAGCATTTT
CASSPQGGGQPQHF
>.|TRBV5-6|.|TRBJ1-5
TGTGCCAGCAGCTTGGGACAAAGTCAGCCCCAGCATTTT
CASSLGQSQPQHF
>.|TRBV9|.|TRBJ2-5
TGTGCCAGCAGCGTATTTTCGGAGGTGGGGGAGACCCAGTACTTC
CASSVFSEVGETQYF
>.|TRBV5-1|TRBD1|TRBJ2-7
TGCGCCAGCAGCTTGGCCGTAGGGGGCGCAAGCAACGAGCAGTACTTC
CASSLAVGGASNEQYF
>.|TRBV27|.|TRBJ1-6
TGTGCCAGCAGTTGGGGTGGGAGGAATTCACCCCTCCACTTT
CASSWGGRNSPLHF
>.|TRBV27|TRBD2|TRBJ2-2
TGTGCCAGCAGTCAACGCCAAGCGGGACCGGGCGGGGAGCTGTTTTTT
CASSQRQAGPGGELFF
>.|TRBV5-6|TRBD1|TRBJ1-6
TGTGCCAGCAGCGAAGGACAGGGGGCCGATTCACCCCTCCACTTT
CASSEGQGADSPLHF
>.|TRBV7-3|TRBD1|TRBJ2-5
TGTGCCAGCAGCTCGGACAGGGGCGCGGGAGAGACCCAGTACTTC
CASSSDRGAGETQYF
>.|TRBV4-2|.|TRBJ1-1
TGTGCCAGCAGCCAAACCTTCGGGGGGGCGGACACTGAAGCTTTCTTT
CASSQTFGGADTEAFF
>.|TRBV28|TRBD2|TRBJ2-2
TGTGCCAGCAGTTCTCGGCTAGCGGTAAACACCGGGGAGCTGTTTTTT
CASSSRLAVNTGELFF
>.|TRBV7-2|TRBD2|TRBJ2-2
TGTGCCAGCAGCCTGGGACTATCCGGGGAGCTGTTTTTT
CASSLGLSGELFF
>.|TRBV30|.|TRBJ2-1
TGTGCCTGGAGTGTGGGAGATGAGCAGTTCTTC
CAWSVGDEQFF
>few|TRBV4-1|TRBD1|TRBJ2-2
TGCGCCAGCAGCCAAGATCTCCCCTTCGCGACAGGGACGAACACCGGGGAGCTGTTTTTT
CASSQDLPFATGTNTGELFF
>.|TRBV12-3/TRBV12-4|.|TRBJ1-6
TGTGCCAGCAGTTTCAGGGCGCGAGGTCCCCTCCACTTT
CASSFRARGPLHF
>.|TRBV11-2|TRBD2|TRBJ2-3
TGTGCCAGCAGCTTACTGGGTGCGGGGGGAACAGATACGCAGTATTTT
CASSLLGAGGTDTQYF
>.|TRBV5-1|TRBD2|TRBJ2-7
TGCGCCAGCAGCCCGACTAGCGGGAGTACCCACGAGCAGTACTTC
CASSPTSGSTHEQYF
>.|TRBV2|TRBD2|TRBJ2-3
TGTGCCAGCAGTGGACTAGCGCCTAGCACAGATACGCAGTATTTT
CASSGLAPSTDTQYF
>few|TRBV6-5|.|TRBJ2-1
TGTGCCAGCAGTTACGATGGGGGCTCCTATCAGGAGCAGTTCTTC
CASSYDGGSYQEQFF
>.|TRBV7-6|.|TRBJ1-1
TGTGCCAGCAGCTTAGGTGGGAGGCGTAACACTGAAGCTTTCTTT
CASSLGGRRNTEAFF